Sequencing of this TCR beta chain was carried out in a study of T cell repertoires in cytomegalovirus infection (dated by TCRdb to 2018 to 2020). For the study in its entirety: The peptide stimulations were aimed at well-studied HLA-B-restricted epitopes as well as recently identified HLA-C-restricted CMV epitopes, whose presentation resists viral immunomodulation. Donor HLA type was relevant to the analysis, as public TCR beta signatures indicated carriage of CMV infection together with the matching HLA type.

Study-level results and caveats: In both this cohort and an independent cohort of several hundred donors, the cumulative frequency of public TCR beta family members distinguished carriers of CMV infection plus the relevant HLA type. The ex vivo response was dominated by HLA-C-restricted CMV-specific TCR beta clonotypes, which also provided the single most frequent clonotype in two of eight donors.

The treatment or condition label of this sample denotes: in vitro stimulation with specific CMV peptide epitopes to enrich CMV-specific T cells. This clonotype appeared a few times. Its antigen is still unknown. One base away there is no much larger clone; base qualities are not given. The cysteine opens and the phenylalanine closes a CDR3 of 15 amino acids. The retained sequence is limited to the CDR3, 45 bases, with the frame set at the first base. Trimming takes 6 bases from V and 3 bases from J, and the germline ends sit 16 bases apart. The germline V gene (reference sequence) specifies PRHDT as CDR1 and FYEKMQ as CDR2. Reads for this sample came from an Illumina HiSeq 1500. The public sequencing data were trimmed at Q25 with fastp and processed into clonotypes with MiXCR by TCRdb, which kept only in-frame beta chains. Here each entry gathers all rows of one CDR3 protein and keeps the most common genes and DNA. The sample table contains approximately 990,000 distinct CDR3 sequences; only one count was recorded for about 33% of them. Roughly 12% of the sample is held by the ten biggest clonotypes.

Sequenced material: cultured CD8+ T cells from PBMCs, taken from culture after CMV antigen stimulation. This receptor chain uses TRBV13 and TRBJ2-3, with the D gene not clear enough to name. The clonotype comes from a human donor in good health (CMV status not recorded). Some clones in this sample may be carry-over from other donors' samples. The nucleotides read TGTGCCAGCAGTTTACTATGGACGTCAACAGATACGCAGTATTTT. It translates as CASSLLWTSTDTQYF.